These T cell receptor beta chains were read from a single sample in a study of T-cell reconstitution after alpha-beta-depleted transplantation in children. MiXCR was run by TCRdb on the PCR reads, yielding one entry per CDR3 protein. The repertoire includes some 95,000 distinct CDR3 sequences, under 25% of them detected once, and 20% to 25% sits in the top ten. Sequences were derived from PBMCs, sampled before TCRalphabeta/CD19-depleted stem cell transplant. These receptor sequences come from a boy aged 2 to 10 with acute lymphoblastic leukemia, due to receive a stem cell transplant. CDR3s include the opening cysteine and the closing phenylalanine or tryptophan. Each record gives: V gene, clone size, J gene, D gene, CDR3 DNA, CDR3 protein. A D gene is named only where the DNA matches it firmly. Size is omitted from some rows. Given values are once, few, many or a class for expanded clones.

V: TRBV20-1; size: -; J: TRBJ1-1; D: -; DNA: TGCAGTGCTAGGAGGGGGGGCCGAACTGAAGCTTTCTTT; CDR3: CSARRGGRTEAFF
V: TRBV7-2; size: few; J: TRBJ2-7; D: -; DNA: TGTGCCAGCAGCTTAGAAGGACCTTCCTACGAGCAGTACTTC; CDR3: CASSLEGPSYEQYF
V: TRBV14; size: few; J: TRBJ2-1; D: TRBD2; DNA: TGTGCCAGCAGCCAAGAACGGGGAGGGGCCTACAATGAGCAGTTCTTC; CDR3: CASSQERGGAYNEQFF
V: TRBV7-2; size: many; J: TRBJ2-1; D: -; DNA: TGTGCCAGCAGCTTAGCAGTAGCCAATGAGCAGTTCTTC; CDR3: CASSLAVANEQFF
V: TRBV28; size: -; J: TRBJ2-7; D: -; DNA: TGTGCCAGCAGACCAGGGGGGGTTCTCTACGAGCAGTACTTC; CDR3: CASRPGGVLYEQYF
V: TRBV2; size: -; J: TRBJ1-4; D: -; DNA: TGTGCCAGCATGGTGGCTCCGAATGAAAAACTGTTTTTT; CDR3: CASMVAPNEKLFF
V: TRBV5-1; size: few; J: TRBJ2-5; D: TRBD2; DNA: TGCGCCAGCAGCTTTAGCGGGAGCGGAGGGGGAGAGACCCAGTACTTC; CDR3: CASSFSGSGGGETQYF
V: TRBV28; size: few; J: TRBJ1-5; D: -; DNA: TGTGCCAGCAGTCGGGCGGTAAATCAGCCCCAGCATTTT; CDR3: CASSRAVNQPQHF
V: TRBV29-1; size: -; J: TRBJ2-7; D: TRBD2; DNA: TGCAGCGTCGGACTAGCGGGAGGGCGCGAGCAGTACTTC; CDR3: CSVGLAGGREQYF
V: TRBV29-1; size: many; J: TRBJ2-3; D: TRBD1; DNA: TGCAGCGCCAACGGAGGGGACAGGGGACCTTATACGCAGTATTTT; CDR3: CSANGGDRGPYTQYF
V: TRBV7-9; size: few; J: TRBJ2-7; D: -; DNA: TGTGCCAGCAGCTTAGGGACGCAGGGGAAGTACTTC; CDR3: CASSLGTQGKYF
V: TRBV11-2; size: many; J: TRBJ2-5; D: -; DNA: TGTGCCAGCAGCTTACTCCGGACGGGTGAGGGGACCCAGTACTTC; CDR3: CASSLLRTGEGTQYF
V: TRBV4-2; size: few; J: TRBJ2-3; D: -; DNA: TGTGCCAGCGGGGTTGGCACAGATACGCAGTATTTT; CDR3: CASGVGTDTQYF
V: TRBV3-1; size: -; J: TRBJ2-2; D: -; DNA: TGTGCCAGCAGCCAGGGAGCGCGGGCAGAGCTGTTTTTT; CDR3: CASSQGARAELFF
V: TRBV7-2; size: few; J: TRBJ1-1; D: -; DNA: TGTGCCAGCAGCTTAGCCTCAACAGGGTTTGGCACTGAAGCTTTCTTT; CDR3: CASSLASTGFGTEAFF